Below are 17 T cell receptor beta chains sequenced from a single sample in a study of blood T cell repertoires in COVID-19 (dated by TCRdb to 2019 to 2021). Library preparation used the immunoSEQ multiplex PCR assay. The source is immuneACCESS, and TCRdb retained only in-frame sequences with V and J called. Part of the clones is not carried over; for the studies checked, unresolved V genes explain less than half of this, and the remainder is unexplained. The table for this sample lists 250,000 to 300,000 clones; approximately 88% of them were counted only once. The top ten clones comprise 5.5% to 8% of the sample. The specimen sequenced was peripheral blood. The receptors shown here come from a woman aged 25 to 39 who had recovered from COVID-19.

The rearrangement joins TRBV2 to TRBJ1-1; 8 nucleotides match TRBD1. Germline CDR1 and CDR2: SNHLY and FYNNEI. Trimming cost V 7 bases and J 6 bases; bases outside gene matches: 13. This CDR3 spans 15 amino acids. The CDR3 loop is CASTDGQGRRAEAFF. CDR3 nucleotide sequence: TGTGCCAGCACTGACGGACAGGGCCGTCGAGCTGAAGCTTTCTTT.

The chain combines TRBV27 with TRBJ1-4; TRBD1 matches at 8 bases. The V gene's germline CDR1 is MNHEY and CDR2 SMNVEV (reference sequence). The CDR3 has 16 residues. V shed 4 bases and J 8 bases; nucleotides not matched to a gene: 12. As DNA, the CDR3 is TGTGCCAGCAGTTCATCTCCGGGACAGGTTGGAGAAAAACTGTTTTTT. Its translation: CASSSSPGQVGEKLFF.

V is TRBV15 and J is TRBJ2-7; D might be TRBD1 (6 bases). Trimming pared 9 bases from V and 1 base from J, leaving 13 bases between. Per germline, CDR1 LNHNV and CDR2 YYDKDF (reference sequence). CDR3 length equals 13 residues. This chain's CDR3 is CATATDSSYEQYF. The CDR3 DNA follows: TGTGCCACTGCGACGGACAGTTCCTACGAGCAGTACTTC.

The rearrangement uses TRBV28 and TRBJ2-7; 8 nucleotides match TRBD1. Germline CDR1 and CDR2: MDHEN and SYDVKM. CDR3 length equals 16 residues. With V trimmed by 7 bases and J by 1 base, 12 bases remained unmatched. The CDR3 protein is CASTSEGQGGSYEQYF. For the CDR3, the DNA is TGTGCCAGCACCTCGGAAGGACAGGGAGGTTCCTACGAGCAGTACTTC.

This rearrangement joins TRBV3-1 (or the pseudogene TRBV3-2) to TRBJ2-3; D gene ambiguous. CDR1 and CDR2 (germline): LGHDT, YNNKEL (reference sequence). Trimming pared 2 bases from V and 4 bases from J, leaving 10 bases between. This CDR3 comprises 14 residues. CDR3 in amino acids: CASSQPSLADTQYF. In DNA, the CDR3 is TGTGCCAGCAGCCAACCATCGTTAGCAGATACGCAGTATTTT.

The rearrangement uses TRBV28 and TRBJ2-1; 13 bases are a match to TRBD2. V shed 3 bases, J shed 4 bases, and the junction held 3 bases outside the gene matches. The CDR3 totals 16 residues. Looked up from germline, CDR1 is MDHEN and CDR2 is SYDVKM. CDR3 residues: CASSLTSGGKYNEQFF. The CDR3 nucleotides read TGTGCCAGCAGTTTGACTAGCGGGGGGAAATACAATGAGCAGTTCTTC.

The chain carries TRBV28 and TRBJ2-6; D gene ambiguous. The CDR3 is 15 amino acids. V lost 6 bases, J lost 1 base, and 10 bases lay in between. Germline-derived CDR1 and CDR2 are MDHEN and SYDVKM. In nucleotides, the CDR3 is TGTGCCAGCAGCCACCTCGGGTCTGGGGCCAACGTCCTGACTTTC. This translates into CASSHLGSGANVLTF. Variable domain in full (rest from reference TRBV28 and TRBJ2-6): DVKVTQSSRYLVKRTGEKVFLECVQDMDHENMFWYRQDPGLGLRLIYFSYDVKMKEKGDIPEGYSVSREKKERFSLILESASTNQTSMYLCASSHLGSGANVLTFGAGSRLTVL.

In this sample, this clone turned up once. The rearrangement links TRBV28 to TRBJ1-4; perhaps TRBD1 as D (5 bases). V was pared by 6 bases and J by 4 bases, with 18 bases between. The CDR3 runs to 16 residues. The germline V gene has CDR1 MDHEN and CDR2 SYDVKM. DNA of the CDR3: TGTGCCAGCAGGCTCCCCGGGGGGGGGATTAATGAAAAACTGTTTTTT. Translating gives CASRLPGGGINEKLFF.

The table lists this clone with a count of one. The J gene is TRBJ1-3, the V gene TRBV18; 8 positions match TRBD1. This CDR3 is 17 amino acids long. Trimming at V came to 2 bases and at J to 0 bases, leaving 6 bases not matched to a gene. Germline V CDR1 and CDR2: KGHSH, LQKENI. The CDR3 spells CASSPARGPNSGNTIYF. In nucleotides, the CDR3 is TGTGCCAGCTCACCAGCCAGGGGGCCGAACTCTGGAAACACCATATATTTT.

V and J are TRBV12-3 or TRBV12-4 and TRBJ2-7; a weak D match, TRBD2 (5 bases). The CDR3 contains 12 residues. The ends were cut back, 3 bases at V and 5 bases at J, with 8 bases in the middle. The CDR3 is CASSFLRDEQYF. In DNA form, the CDR3 reads TGTGCCAGCAGTTTTTTGAGGGACGAGCAGTACTTC.

This clone was seen a single time. CDR3 bases: TGTGCCAGTAGAACAGGGGGAGGCTACACCTTC. It is translated as CASRTGGGYTF. The genes are TRBV19 and TRBJ1-2; 8 bases are shared with TRBD1. In germline, CDR1 is LNHDA, CDR2 SQIVND (reference sequence). The V and J ends lost 6 bases and 8 bases, in that order; junction bases with no gene match: 2. The CDR3 totals 11 residues.

The sample holds a few counts of this clone. The chain has TRBV14 and TRBJ2-2; a weak D match, TRBD1 (5 bases). The V end lost 3 bases, the J end lost 7 bases, and 12 bases lay between the germline ends. This CDR3 has 14 amino acids. Per the germline V gene, CDR1 is SGHDN and CDR2 is FVKESK. In DNA, the CDR3 is TGTGCCAGCAGCCATGTAGGGGTTGGCGGGGAGCTGTTTTTT. This codes for CASSHVGVGGELFF.

In its sample, this clone was seen once. This chain links TRBV12-2 with TRBJ2-7; the DNA was not compared with TRBD2, the D call given in the table. TRBV12-2 is labeled a pseudogene. The CDR3 is 13 amino acids. The CDR3 nucleotides read TGTGCAAGCCCCTCGGGACTAACCCGCGAGCAGTACTTC. This gives the protein CASPSGLTREQYF.

The V call is TRBV7-9, the J call TRBJ2-7, with 9 nucleotides matching TRBD1. The J segment lost 5 bases and the V segment lost 4 bases, leaving 12 bases of the junction unmatched. Germline loops: CDR1 SEHNR, CDR2 FQNEAQ (reference sequence). The CDR3 spans 16 residues. In DNA, the CDR3 is TGTGCCAGCAGCTATAGGGGACAGGGATTTAGCGACGAGCAGTACTTC. This translates into CASSYRGQGFSDEQYF.

The chain links TRBV11-2 to TRBJ2-3; 10 nucleotides match TRBD1. V was pared by 2 bases and J by 4 bases, with 12 bases of the junction left unmatched. Germline CDR1 and CDR2: SGHAT and FQNNGV. The CDR3 contains 18 residues. CDR3 in amino acids: CASSLRPPGTGAPDTQYF. The CDR3 nucleotides are TGTGCCAGCAGCTTAAGACCACCCGGGACAGGGGCACCAGATACGCAGTATTTT.

In this sample, this clone turned up once. J is TRBJ2-7 and V is TRBV19; 12 nucleotides line up with TRBD2. CDR3 length: 16 residues. V lost 5 bases, J lost 4 bases, and 9 bases stayed unmatched. Germline CDR1 LNHDA, CDR2 SQIVND (reference sequence). CDR3 coding DNA: TGTGCCAGTAGTGCCCCGACTAGCGGGGGACTTTACGAGCAGTACTTC. Its protein product is CASSAPTSGGLYEQYF.

This chain links TRBV7-3 with TRBJ1-2; D is ambiguous. V gave up 4 bases and J gave up 8 bases, with 14 bases separating them. The CDR3 has 13 residues. Germline V gene sequence: CDR1 SGHTA, CDR2 FQGTGA. The CDR3 sequence: CASSSSVEGGYTF. Here the CDR3 DNA reads TGTGCCAGCAGCTCCTCCGTGGAGGGAGGCTACACCTTC.